This is a list of T cell receptor beta chains from one sample in a study of blood T cell repertoires in COVID-19. The method was immunoSEQ multiplex PCR; TCRdb's version includes in-frame clones alone and lacks a portion of them. The profile shows some 150,000 clones, roughly 88% of them singletons. Sequencing was carried out using peripheral blood. All receptors derive from a woman between 50 and 59 years old with acute or convalescent COVID-19. The CDR3 runs from the conserved cysteine through the conserved F or W. A D gene is named only where the DNA matches it firmly. Part of the rows lack a size; the others show once, few, many or a class for expanded clones.

D	size	V	J	DNA	CDR3
NA	NA	TRBV5-5	TRBJ2-7	TGTGCCAGCAGCTTGAGACTGGGTTCCTACGAGCAGTACTTC	CASSLRLGSYEQYF
TRBD1	NA	TRBV28	TRBJ1-4	TGTGCCAGCAAGACAGGGCAGGCTGAAAAACTGTTTTTT	CASKTGQAEKLFF
NA	NA	TRBV6-5	TRBJ1-2	TGTGCCAGCAAGGGGCCATCTAAGTATGGCTACACCTTC	CASKGPSKYGYTF
NA	once	TRBV19	TRBJ2-2	TGTGCCAGTGGGAGTTCGAACACCGGGGAGCTGTTTTTT	CASGSSNTGELFF
NA	NA	TRBV28	TRBJ2-4	TGTGCCAGCAGTGTTCTAGCAGGAGCCAAAAACATTCAGTACTTC	CASSVLAGAKNIQYF
NA	few	TRBV3-1/TRBV3-2	TRBJ1-2	TGTGCCAGCAGCCCCCGACAGCCGAGTTCTAACTATGGCTACACCTTC	CASSPRQPSSNYGYTF
NA	NA	TRBV10-2	TRBJ1-1	TGCGCCAGCAGAAACGACAGGAACACTGAAGCTTTCTTT	CASRNDRNTEAFF
NA	many	TRBV9	TRBJ2-7	TGTGCCAGCAGCGTAGAGTTGGTGAGGTACAAAGTTCCTACCGAGCAGTACTTC	CASSVELVRYKVPTEQYF
NA	NA	TRBV9	TRBJ2-5	TGTGCCAGCAGCGTAGGAAACCAGGGAACGGAGACCCAGTACTTC	CASSVGNQGTETQYF
TRBD2	few	TRBV4-3	TRBJ2-5	TGCGCCAGCAGCCAAGATCTACGAGGACTAGCGGGCGGAGAGACCCAGTACTTC	CASSQDLRGLAGGETQYF
NA	NA	TRBV19	TRBJ2-7	TGTGCCAGTAGTATTAACAGTATCTACGAGCAGTACTTC	CASSINSIYEQYF
NA	NA	TRBV6-2/TRBV6-3	TRBJ2-6	TGTGCCAGCAGTTACCCCCGCAGGGGTGGGGCCAACGTCCTGACTTTC	CASSYPRRGGANVLTF
TRBD1	NA	TRBV7-9	TRBJ1-2	TGTGCCAGCAGCTTAGATCGACGGACAGGGGGAAACTATGGCTACACCTTC	CASSLDRRTGGNYGYTF
TRBD1	NA	TRBV13	TRBJ2-3	TGTGCCAGCAGCCCCGGGACAGGAAGCACAGATACGCAGTATTTT	CASSPGTGSTDTQYF
NA	NA	TRBV2	TRBJ2-1	TGTGCCAGCAGGCTAGCGAGGGGCAATGAGCAGTTCTTC	CASRLARGNEQFF
NA	NA	TRBV5-4	TRBJ2-1	TGTGCCAGCAGCTTGGCGGGGTCGGATCCAGACAATGAGCAGTTCTTC	CASSLAGSDPDNEQFF
TRBD1	NA	TRBV19	TRBJ1-2	TGTGCCAGTAGTAGGACAGGACCCCCCCCCGCTAACTATGGCTACACCTTC	CASSRTGPPPANYGYTF
TRBD1	NA	TRBV4-2	TRBJ2-3	TGTGCCAGCAGCCAAGATAGGACAGGGTGGGATACGCAGTATTTT	CASSQDRTGWDTQYF
NA	NA	TRBV6-4	TRBJ1-5	TGTGCCAGCAGTTCGTACAAAAGGGGCTATCAGCCCCAGCATTTT	CASSSYKRGYQPQHF
NA	NA	TRBV19	TRBJ2-7	TGTGCCAGTAGTATGACGGGTACCTCCTACGAGCAGTACTTC	CASSMTGTSYEQYF
NA	NA	TRBV15	TRBJ1-4	TGTGCCACCAGCACTAGAACAGGGTCAAATAGTGAAAAACTGTTTTTT	CATSTRTGSNSEKLFF
NA	once	TRBV6-2/TRBV6-3	TRBJ1-4	TGTGCCAGCAGTTACAACCAGGGCCTCGAAAAACTGTTTTTT	CASSYNQGLEKLFF